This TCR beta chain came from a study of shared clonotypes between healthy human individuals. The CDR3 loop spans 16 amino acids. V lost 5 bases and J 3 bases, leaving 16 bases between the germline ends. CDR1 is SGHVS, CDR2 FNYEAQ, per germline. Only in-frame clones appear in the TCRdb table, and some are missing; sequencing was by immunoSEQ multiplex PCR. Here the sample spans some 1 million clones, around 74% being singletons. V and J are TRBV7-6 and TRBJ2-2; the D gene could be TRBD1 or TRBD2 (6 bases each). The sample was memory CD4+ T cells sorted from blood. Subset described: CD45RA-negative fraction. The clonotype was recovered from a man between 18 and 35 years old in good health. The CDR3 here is CASSPGAGTYTGELFF. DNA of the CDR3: TGTGCCAGCAGCCCGGGGGCGGGGACCTACACCGGGGAGCTGTTTTTT.